Listed below are T cell receptor beta chains from one sample, sequenced in a study of technical replicates of blood from several donors. Some clones are missing from TCRdb's copy, which holds only in-frame ones; the method was immunoSEQ multiplex PCR. The table has more than 75,000 clones, 96% seen once; the top ten hold about 0.39%. Sequencing input: T cells isolated from PBMCs. All receptors come from a human donor in good health. Each CDR3 is given with its conserved first and last residue. Each record gives: clone size, J gene, V gene, D gene, CDR3 DNA, CDR3 protein. The D gene is left open where the match is weak. Only part of the rows carry a size: once, few, many, or a class if the clone is expanded.

clone size: once
J gene: TRBJ1-1
V gene: TRBV5-6
D gene: -
CDR3 DNA: TGTGCCAGCAGCCCATACACACAGTTGAGTCACACTGAAGCTTTCTTT
CDR3 protein: CASSPYTQLSHTEAFF

clone size: few
J gene: TRBJ1-1
V gene: TRBV29-1
D gene: -
CDR3 DNA: TGCAGCGTTGAGACAGTGGTTGAAGCTTTCTTT
CDR3 protein: CSVETVVEAFF

clone size: -
J gene: TRBJ1-1
V gene: TRBV19
D gene: TRBD1
CDR3 DNA: TGTGCCAGTAGTGTCACAGGGGGCAAGAACACTGAAGCTTTCTTT
CDR3 protein: CASSVTGGKNTEAFF

clone size: -
J gene: TRBJ1-2
V gene: TRBV9
D gene: TRBD1
CDR3 DNA: TGTGCCAGCAGCGTAGATCAGGGGGAAGGCTACACCTTC
CDR3 protein: CASSVDQGEGYTF

clone size: few
J gene: TRBJ2-1
V gene: TRBV7-2
D gene: -
CDR3 DNA: TGTGCCAGCAGCTTAGGAACAGGTTTGGGTGAGCAGTTCTTC
CDR3 protein: CASSLGTGLGEQFF

clone size: -
J gene: TRBJ2-1
V gene: TRBV6-1
D gene: TRBD2
CDR3 DNA: TGTGCCAGCAGGCTAGCGGGAGTAGTAAATGAGCAGTTCTTC
CDR3 protein: CASRLAGVVNEQFF

clone size: -
J gene: TRBJ1-5
V gene: TRBV19
D gene: -
CDR3 DNA: TGTGCCAGTAATTCTCAGGTTAGCAATCAGCCCCAGCATTTT
CDR3 protein: CASNSQVSNQPQHF

clone size: -
J gene: TRBJ1-1
V gene: TRBV6-5
D gene: -
CDR3 DNA: TGTGCCAGCAGCATACAGGGAGACACTGAAGCTTTCTTT
CDR3 protein: CASSIQGDTEAFF

clone size: -
J gene: TRBJ1-5
V gene: TRBV28
D gene: TRBD1
CDR3 DNA: TGTGCCAGCAGCTTCCGACCGGGACAGGGGAATCAGCCCCAGCATTTT
CDR3 protein: CASSFRPGQGNQPQHF

clone size: -
J gene: TRBJ2-1
V gene: TRBV6-4
D gene: TRBD1
CDR3 DNA: TGTGCCAGCAGTGATTCCGGGACAGGGGGGTACAATGAGCAGTTCTTC
CDR3 protein: CASSDSGTGGYNEQFF

clone size: -
J gene: TRBJ2-1
V gene: TRBV10-1
D gene: TRBD2
CDR3 DNA: TGCGCCAGCAGTGAGTCAGCGGGAGGTCGAAATGAGCAGTTCTTC
CDR3 protein: CASSESAGGRNEQFF

clone size: -
J gene: TRBJ2-3
V gene: TRBV4-2
D gene: TRBD2
CDR3 DNA: TGTGCCAGCAGCCAAGAAGGAACGGGACTAGGCCCCGCTATCACAGATACGCAGTATTTT
CDR3 protein: CASSQEGTGLGPAITDTQYF

clone size: -
J gene: TRBJ1-5
V gene: TRBV9
D gene: -
CDR3 DNA: TGTGCCAGCAGCGTAAATTCTCTCGCGGGGCCCCAGCATTTT
CDR3 protein: CASSVNSLAGPQHF

clone size: -
J gene: TRBJ2-5
V gene: TRBV7-7
D gene: -
CDR3 DNA: TGTGCTAGCAGCCCATACAGGGACCAAGAGACCCAGTACTTC
CDR3 protein: CASSPYRDQETQYF

clone size: -
J gene: TRBJ2-5
V gene: TRBV5-6
D gene: -
CDR3 DNA: TGTGCCAGCAGTTGGGGGCAAAGGGAGACCCAGTACTTC
CDR3 protein: CASSWGQRETQYF

clone size: -
J gene: TRBJ2-2
V gene: TRBV9
D gene: -
CDR3 DNA: TGTGCCAGCAGTGGAGGGGGAAGACAGGGAGGAATCACCGGGGAGCTGTTTTTT
CDR3 protein: CASSGGGRQGGITGELFF

clone size: -
J gene: TRBJ2-7
V gene: TRBV4-3
D gene: TRBD1
CDR3 DNA: TGCGCCAGCAGCCAAGAGGGGACAGACGAGCAGTACTTC
CDR3 protein: CASSQEGTDEQYF

clone size: -
J gene: TRBJ2-3
V gene: TRBV7-2
D gene: -
CDR3 DNA: TGTGCCAGCAGCTTATGGAGCCTTAGCACAGATACGCAGTATTTT
CDR3 protein: CASSLWSLSTDTQYF

clone size: -
J gene: TRBJ2-1
V gene: TRBV19
D gene: TRBD2
CDR3 DNA: TGTGCCAGTAGTAGGGGCGGGAGTAGGAATGAGCAGTTCTTC
CDR3 protein: CASSRGGSRNEQFF

clone size: -
J gene: TRBJ2-1
V gene: TRBV10-1
D gene: TRBD2
CDR3 DNA: TGCGCCAATGGGACTAGGGGCAATGAGCAGTTCTTC
CDR3 protein: CANGTRGNEQFF

clone size: -
J gene: TRBJ1-1
V gene: TRBV6-5
D gene: -
CDR3 DNA: TGTGCCAGCAGGGACAGTATGAACACTGAAGCTTTCTTT
CDR3 protein: CASRDSMNTEAFF

clone size: -
J gene: TRBJ2-5
V gene: TRBV7-3
D gene: TRBD2
CDR3 DNA: TGTGCCAGCAGCTTAACCTCTGCTAGCGGGGTCCAAGAGACCCAGTACTTC
CDR3 protein: CASSLTSASGVQETQYF

clone size: -
J gene: TRBJ2-7
V gene: TRBV2
D gene: TRBD2
CDR3 DNA: TGTGCCAGCAGTGACAAGCGGGGTAGCTCCTACGAGCAGTACTTC
CDR3 protein: CASSDKRGSSYEQYF

clone size: -
J gene: TRBJ2-7
V gene: TRBV19
D gene: -
CDR3 DNA: TGTGCCAGTAGTAATCGTGATACGGGCTCCTACGAGCAGTACTTC
CDR3 protein: CASSNRDTGSYEQYF

clone size: -
J gene: TRBJ1-4
V gene: TRBV5-8
D gene: -
CDR3 DNA: TGTGCCAGCAGTAGGACAGTTGGGAGTAATGAAAAACTGTTTTTT
CDR3 protein: CASSRTVGSNEKLFF

clone size: -
J gene: TRBJ1-1
V gene: TRBV27
D gene: -
CDR3 DNA: TGTGCCAGCAGGGGAGGGTTGGGGACTGAAGCTTTCTTT
CDR3 protein: CASRGGLGTEAFF

clone size: few
J gene: TRBJ2-1
V gene: TRBV6-5
D gene: -
CDR3 DNA: TGTGCCATTTCGAAAGGACTGGAAAACAATGAGCAGTTCTTC
CDR3 protein: CAISKGLENNEQFF

clone size: -
J gene: TRBJ2-7
V gene: TRBV6-1
D gene: -
CDR3 DNA: TGTGCCAGCAGACTAGTCCCTCTCCACGAGCAGTACTTC
CDR3 protein: CASRLVPLHEQYF

clone size: -
J gene: TRBJ1-2
V gene: TRBV11-2
D gene: -
CDR3 DNA: TGTGCCAGCCCCGGCGAGAGGAGAGGAGGCTACACCTTC
CDR3 protein: CASPGERRGGYTF

clone size: once
J gene: TRBJ2-1
V gene: TRBV9
D gene: -
CDR3 DNA: TGTGCCAGCAGCGTAGACAGGGAGAGGGAGCAGTTCTTC
CDR3 protein: CASSVDREREQFF

clone size: -
J gene: TRBJ2-7
V gene: TRBV29-1
D gene: TRBD1
CDR3 DNA: TGCAGCGTTGAGGGAGACAGGGGTATCTACGAGCAGTACTTC
CDR3 protein: CSVEGDRGIYEQYF

clone size: -
J gene: TRBJ2-7
V gene: TRBV4-1
D gene: TRBD2
CDR3 DNA: TGCGCCAGCAGCCAGCTGTGGAAGGGAGGGTCCTACGAGCAGTACTTC
CDR3 protein: CASSQLWKGGSYEQYF

clone size: -
J gene: TRBJ1-1
V gene: TRBV13
D gene: -
CDR3 DNA: TGTGCCAGCAGCTTTAGAGTGGAAGCTTTCTTT
CDR3 protein: CASSFRVEAFF

clone size: once
J gene: TRBJ1-1
V gene: TRBV6-6
D gene: -
CDR3 DNA: TGTGCCAGCAGTTACTCGGATTCGGGGATGAACACTGAAGCTTTCTTT
CDR3 protein: CASSYSDSGMNTEAFF

clone size: -
J gene: TRBJ1-5
V gene: TRBV6-5
D gene: -
CDR3 DNA: TGTGCCAGCAGTCGGAGGTTAAGCAATCAGCCCCAGCATTTT
CDR3 protein: CASSRRLSNQPQHF

clone size: -
J gene: TRBJ2-1
V gene: TRBV7-2
D gene: -
CDR3 DNA: TGTGCCAGCAGGGTTAGCGGGACAGACTCCTACAATGAGCAGTTCTTC
CDR3 protein: CASRVSGTDSYNEQFF

clone size: -
J gene: TRBJ2-1
V gene: TRBV27
D gene: TRBD2
CDR3 DNA: TGTGCCAGCAGCCCCGGGACTAGCGGTAACAATGAGCAGTTCTTC
CDR3 protein: CASSPGTSGNNEQFF

clone size: -
J gene: TRBJ2-3
V gene: TRBV9
D gene: TRBD1
CDR3 DNA: TGTGCCAGCAGTGCAACAGGGGGCGCGGCAGATACGCAGTATTTT
CDR3 protein: CASSATGGAADTQYF

clone size: -
J gene: TRBJ2-1
V gene: TRBV29-1
D gene: TRBD2
CDR3 DNA: TGCAGCGTTGAAGATGAATTTGGGGGAGGGATCAATGAGCAGTTCTTC
CDR3 protein: CSVEDEFGGGINEQFF

clone size: -
J gene: TRBJ2-5
V gene: TRBV29-1
D gene: TRBD1
CDR3 DNA: TGCAGCGCCGGGACAGTACAAGAGACCCAGTACTTC
CDR3 protein: CSAGTVQETQYF

clone size: -
J gene: TRBJ2-3
V gene: TRBV28
D gene: -
CDR3 DNA: TGTGCCAGCAGTCGAACCCTACGCACAGATACGCAGTATTTT
CDR3 protein: CASSRTLRTDTQYF

clone size: once
J gene: TRBJ2-6
V gene: TRBV6-7
D gene: TRBD1
CDR3 DNA: TGTGCCATAATCCGGGACAGGGGGGTTGATGGGGCCAACGTCCTGACTTTC
CDR3 protein: CAIIRDRGVDGANVLTF

clone size: -
J gene: TRBJ2-3
V gene: TRBV19
D gene: TRBD2
CDR3 DNA: TGTGCCAGTAACGATGCTCTAGCGGGAGAAGGTACGCAGTATTTT
CDR3 protein: CASNDALAGEGTQYF

clone size: -
J gene: TRBJ2-1
V gene: TRBV7-2
D gene: TRBD2
CDR3 DNA: TGTGCCAGCAGCTTTTCTAGCGGGAGCAGCGAGCAGTTCTTC
CDR3 protein: CASSFSSGSSEQFF

clone size: -
J gene: TRBJ1-1
V gene: TRBV5-4
D gene: -
CDR3 DNA: TGTGCCAGCAGCCCTGGACTCCACCGGTGGGACACTGAAGCTTTCTTT
CDR3 protein: CASSPGLHRWDTEAFF

clone size: -
J gene: TRBJ1-1
V gene: TRBV9
D gene: -
CDR3 DNA: TGTGCCAGCAGCGTAGCGGGGAATAGGGCTGAAGCTTTCTTT
CDR3 protein: CASSVAGNRAEAFF

clone size: -
J gene: TRBJ2-1
V gene: TRBV9
D gene: -
CDR3 DNA: TGTGCCAGCAGCTCCAACCTCGGGGGTAGCGACCACAATGAGCAGTTCTTC
CDR3 protein: CASSSNLGGSDHNEQFF

clone size: -
J gene: TRBJ2-1
V gene: TRBV4-1
D gene: TRBD2
CDR3 DNA: TGCGCCAGCAGCCAAGGAGCGGGAGTCTTCTACAATGAGCAGTTCTTC
CDR3 protein: CASSQGAGVFYNEQFF

clone size: few
J gene: TRBJ1-4
V gene: TRBV28
D gene: TRBD1
CDR3 DNA: TGTGCCAGCAGTCCATGGACAGGGGAAGAAAAACTGTTTTTT
CDR3 protein: CASSPWTGEEKLFF

clone size: -
J gene: TRBJ1-5
V gene: TRBV6-5
D gene: -
CDR3 DNA: TGTGCCAGCAGGCAGGACCGGGCCCCGCGGGAGCCCCAGCATTTT
CDR3 protein: CASRQDRAPREPQHF

clone size: -
J gene: TRBJ2-7
V gene: TRBV5-1
D gene: TRBD2
CDR3 DNA: TGCGCCAGCAGCAAGGGACTAGCGGGAGGGGGGTACGAGCAGTACTTC
CDR3 protein: CASSKGLAGGGYEQYF

clone size: -
J gene: TRBJ1-4
V gene: TRBV10-3
D gene: -
CDR3 DNA: TGTGCCATCAGTAGGACAGATTCTAATGAAAAACTGTTTTTT
CDR3 protein: CAISRTDSNEKLFF

clone size: few
J gene: TRBJ1-1
V gene: TRBV27
D gene: -
CDR3 DNA: TGTGCCAGCAGTCTGGTAAGGGAGGCAAGGAACACTGAAGCTTTCTTT
CDR3 protein: CASSLVREARNTEAFF

clone size: -
J gene: TRBJ2-1
V gene: TRBV7-6
D gene: TRBD2
CDR3 DNA: TGTGCCAGCAGCTTATTGCCCATCACCACTAGCGCTGACAATGAGCAGTTCTTC
CDR3 protein: CASSLLPITTSADNEQFF

clone size: -
J gene: TRBJ1-2
V gene: TRBV27
D gene: -
CDR3 DNA: TGTGCCAGCAGTTTTGCTAGAGATTCCTATGGCTACACCTTC
CDR3 protein: CASSFARDSYGYTF